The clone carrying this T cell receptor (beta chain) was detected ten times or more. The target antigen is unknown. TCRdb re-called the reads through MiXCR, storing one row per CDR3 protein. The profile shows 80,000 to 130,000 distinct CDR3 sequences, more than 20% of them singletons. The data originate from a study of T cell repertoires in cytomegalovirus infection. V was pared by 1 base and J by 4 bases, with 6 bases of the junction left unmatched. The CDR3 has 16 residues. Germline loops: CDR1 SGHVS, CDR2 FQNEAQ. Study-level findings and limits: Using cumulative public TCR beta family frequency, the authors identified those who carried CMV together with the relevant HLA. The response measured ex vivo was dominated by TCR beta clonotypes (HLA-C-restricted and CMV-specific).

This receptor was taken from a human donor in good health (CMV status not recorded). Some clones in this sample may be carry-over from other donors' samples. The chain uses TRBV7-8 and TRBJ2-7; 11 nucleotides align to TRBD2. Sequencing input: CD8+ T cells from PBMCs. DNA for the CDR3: TGTGCCAGCAGCTTAGAGCTAGCGGGAGGCGGTTACGAGCAGTACTTC. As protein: CASSLELAGGGYEQYF.